The clone carrying this TCR beta chain has a handful of counts. Using its own MiXCR run on the reads, TCRdb lists one record per CDR3 protein. The table lists 600,000 to 800,000 distinct CDR3 sequences, approximately 24% of them singletons. The sample originates from a study of T cell repertoires in cytomegalovirus infection. As for the study in general: Carrying CMV and the relevant HLA type showed in public TCR beta signatures.

The germline V and J ends were trimmed by 5 bases and 5 bases, with 18 bases remaining between them. CDR1 and CDR2 (germline): SQVTM, ANQGSEA. This CDR3 is 14 amino acids long. This receptor was identified in a human donor in good health (CMV status not recorded). Some clones in this sample may be carry-over from other donors' samples. The chain employs TRBV29-1 and TRBJ2-5; D may be TRBD1 (5 bases). Sequences were obtained from CD8+ T cells from PBMCs. The chain's CDR3 is CSVPPVAGKETQYF. DNA for the CDR3: TGCAGCGTTCCGCCGGTGGCAGGGAAGGAGACCCAGTACTTC.